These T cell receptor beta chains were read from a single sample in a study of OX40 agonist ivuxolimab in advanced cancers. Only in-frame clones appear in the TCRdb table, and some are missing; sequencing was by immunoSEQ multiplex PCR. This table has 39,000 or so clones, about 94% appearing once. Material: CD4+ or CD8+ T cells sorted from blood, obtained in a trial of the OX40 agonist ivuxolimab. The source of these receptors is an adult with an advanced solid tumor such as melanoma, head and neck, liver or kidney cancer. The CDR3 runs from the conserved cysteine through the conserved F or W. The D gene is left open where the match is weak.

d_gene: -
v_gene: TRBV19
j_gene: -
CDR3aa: CASSTDSSYEQYF

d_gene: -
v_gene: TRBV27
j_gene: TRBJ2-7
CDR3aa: CASSLQQAYEQYF

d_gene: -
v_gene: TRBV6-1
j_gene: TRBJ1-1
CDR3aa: CASSLTRGLGTEAFF

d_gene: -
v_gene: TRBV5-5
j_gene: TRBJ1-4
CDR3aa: CASSLAPTMSTNEKLFF

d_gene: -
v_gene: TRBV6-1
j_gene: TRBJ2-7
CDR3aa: CASSLGVEQYF

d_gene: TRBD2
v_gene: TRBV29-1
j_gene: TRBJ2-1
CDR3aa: CSAAGTSGYNEQFF

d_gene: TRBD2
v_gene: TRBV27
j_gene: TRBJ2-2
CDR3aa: CASTPSGYTGELFF

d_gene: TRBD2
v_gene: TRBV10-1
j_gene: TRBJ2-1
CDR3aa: CASTPGTSGIVEQFF

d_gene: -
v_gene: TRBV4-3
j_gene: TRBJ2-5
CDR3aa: CASSQVVWETQYF

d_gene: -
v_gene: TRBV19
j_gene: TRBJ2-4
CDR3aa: CASSLSGSVMNIQYF

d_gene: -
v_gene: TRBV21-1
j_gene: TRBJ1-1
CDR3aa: CASSTPYATYTRDTEAFF

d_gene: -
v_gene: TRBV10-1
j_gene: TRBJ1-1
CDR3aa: CASSPRMNTEAFF

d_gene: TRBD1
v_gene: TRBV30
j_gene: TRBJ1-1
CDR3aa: CAWDRGLEAFF

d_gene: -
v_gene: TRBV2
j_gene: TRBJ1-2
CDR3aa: CASSGGIYGYTF

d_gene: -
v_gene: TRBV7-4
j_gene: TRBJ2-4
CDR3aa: CASSGLAEGDIQYF

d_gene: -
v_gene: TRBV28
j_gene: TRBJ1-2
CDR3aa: CASSLFRGSYGYTF

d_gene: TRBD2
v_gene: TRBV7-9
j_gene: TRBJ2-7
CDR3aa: CASSGRGQDEQYF